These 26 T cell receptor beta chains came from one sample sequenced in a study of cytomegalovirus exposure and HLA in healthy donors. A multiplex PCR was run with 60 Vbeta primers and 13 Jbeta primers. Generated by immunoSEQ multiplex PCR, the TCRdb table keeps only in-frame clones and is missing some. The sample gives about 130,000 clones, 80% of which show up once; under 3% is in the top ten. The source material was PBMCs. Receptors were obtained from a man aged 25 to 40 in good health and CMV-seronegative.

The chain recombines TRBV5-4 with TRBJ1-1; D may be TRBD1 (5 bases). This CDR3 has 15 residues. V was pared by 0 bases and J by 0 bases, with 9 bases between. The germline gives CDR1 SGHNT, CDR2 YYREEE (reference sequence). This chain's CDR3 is CASSLEDRLNTEAFF. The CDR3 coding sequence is TGTGCCAGCAGCTTGGAAGACAGACTGAACACTGAAGCTTTCTTT.

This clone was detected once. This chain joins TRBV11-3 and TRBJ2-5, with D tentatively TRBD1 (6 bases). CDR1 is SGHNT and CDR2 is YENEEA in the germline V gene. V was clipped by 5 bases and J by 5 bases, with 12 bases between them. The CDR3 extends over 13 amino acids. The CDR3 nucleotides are TGTGCCAGCAGCGGATACAGGGAGGAGACCCAGTACTTC. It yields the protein CASSGYREETQYF.

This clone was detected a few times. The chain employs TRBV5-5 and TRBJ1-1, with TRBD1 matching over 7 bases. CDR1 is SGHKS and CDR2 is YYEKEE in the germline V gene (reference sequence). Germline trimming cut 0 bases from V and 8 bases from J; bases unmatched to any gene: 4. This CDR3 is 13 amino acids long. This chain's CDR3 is CASSLGGRGEAFF. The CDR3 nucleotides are TGTGCCAGCAGCTTGGGGGGCAGGGGGGAAGCTTTCTTT. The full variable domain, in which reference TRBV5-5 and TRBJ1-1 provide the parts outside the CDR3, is DAGVTQSPTHLIKTRGQQVTLRCSPISGHKSVSWYQQVLGQGPQFIFQYYEKEERGRGNFPDRFSARQFPNYSSELNVNALLLGDSALYLCASSLGGRGEAFFGQGTRLTVV.

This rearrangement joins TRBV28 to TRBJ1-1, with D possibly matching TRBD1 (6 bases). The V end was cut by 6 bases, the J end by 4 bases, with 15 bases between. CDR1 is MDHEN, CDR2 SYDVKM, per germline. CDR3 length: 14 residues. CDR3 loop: CASSPPQGRTEAFF. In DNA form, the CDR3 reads TGTGCCAGCAGCCCCCCCCAGGGGCGCACTGAAGCTTTCTTT.

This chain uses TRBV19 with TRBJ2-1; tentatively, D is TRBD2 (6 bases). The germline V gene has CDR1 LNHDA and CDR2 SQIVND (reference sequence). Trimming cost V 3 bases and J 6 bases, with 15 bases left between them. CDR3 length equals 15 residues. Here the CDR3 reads CASSIVQGGSNEQFF. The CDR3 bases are TGTGCCAGTAGTATTGTCCAGGGAGGTAGCAATGAGCAGTTCTTC.

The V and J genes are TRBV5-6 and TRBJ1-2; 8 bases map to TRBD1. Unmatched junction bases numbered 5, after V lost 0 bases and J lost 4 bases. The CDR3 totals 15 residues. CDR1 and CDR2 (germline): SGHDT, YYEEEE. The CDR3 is CASSLGPTGGYGYTF. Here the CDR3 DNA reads TGTGCCAGCAGCTTGGGTCCCACAGGGGGCTATGGCTACACCTTC.

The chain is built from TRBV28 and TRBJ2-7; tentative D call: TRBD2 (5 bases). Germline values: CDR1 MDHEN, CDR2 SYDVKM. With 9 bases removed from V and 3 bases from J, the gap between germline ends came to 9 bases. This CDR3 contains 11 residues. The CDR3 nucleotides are TGTGCCAGTCTAGCAGGCTACGAGCAGTACTTC. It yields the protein CASLAGYEQYF.

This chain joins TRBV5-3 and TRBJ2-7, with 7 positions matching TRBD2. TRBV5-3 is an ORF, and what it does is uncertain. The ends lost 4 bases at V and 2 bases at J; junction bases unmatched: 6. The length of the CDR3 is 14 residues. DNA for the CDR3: TGTGCCAGAAGCGTACTAGCGACCCCCTACGAGCAGTACTTC. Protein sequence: CARSVLATPYEQYF.

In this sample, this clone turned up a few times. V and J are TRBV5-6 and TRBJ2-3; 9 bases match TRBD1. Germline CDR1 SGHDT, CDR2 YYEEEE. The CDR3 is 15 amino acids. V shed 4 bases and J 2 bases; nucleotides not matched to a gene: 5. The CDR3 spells CASSSRDRDTDTQYF. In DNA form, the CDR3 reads TGTGCCAGCAGCAGCCGGGACAGGGACACAGATACGCAGTATTTT.

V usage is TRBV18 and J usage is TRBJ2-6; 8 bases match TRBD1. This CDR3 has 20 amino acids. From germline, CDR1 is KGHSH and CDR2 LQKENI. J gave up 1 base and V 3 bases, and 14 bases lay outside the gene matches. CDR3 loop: CASSPRGPGTGTSGANVLTF. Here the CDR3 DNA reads TGTGCCAGCTCACCGAGGGGCCCGGGGACAGGCACGTCTGGGGCCAACGTCCTGACTTTC.

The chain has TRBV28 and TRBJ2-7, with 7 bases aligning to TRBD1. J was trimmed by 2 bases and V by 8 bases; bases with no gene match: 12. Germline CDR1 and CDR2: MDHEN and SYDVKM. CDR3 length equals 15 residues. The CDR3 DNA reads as TGTGCCAGCCCCCCCCCGGGACAGTACACCTACGAGCAGTACTTC. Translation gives CASPPPGQYTYEQYF.

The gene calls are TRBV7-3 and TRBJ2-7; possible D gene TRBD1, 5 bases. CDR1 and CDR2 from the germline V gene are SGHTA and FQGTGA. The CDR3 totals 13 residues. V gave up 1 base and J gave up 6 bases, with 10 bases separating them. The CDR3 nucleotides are TGTGCCAGCAGCTTAAACCAGGGTTCCGAGCAGTACTTC. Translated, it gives CASSLNQGSEQYF.

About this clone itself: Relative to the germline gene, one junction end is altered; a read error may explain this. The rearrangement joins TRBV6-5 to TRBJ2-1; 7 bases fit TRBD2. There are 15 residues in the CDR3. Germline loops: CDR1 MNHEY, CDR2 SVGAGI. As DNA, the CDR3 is TGTGCCAGCAGCAAAGTAGCGGGCTCCTACAATGAGCGGTTCTTC. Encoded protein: CASSKVAGSYNERFF.

The CDR3 region is CASSSRDNEQFF. CDR3 bases: TGCGCCAGCAGCTCCCGGGACAATGAGCAGTTCTTC. The chain carries TRBV5-1 and TRBJ2-1, with D hard to call. The CDR3 is 12 residues long. Per the germline V gene, CDR1 is SGHRS and CDR2 is YFSETQ. V was trimmed by 3 bases and J by 5 bases, leaving 6 bases between them.

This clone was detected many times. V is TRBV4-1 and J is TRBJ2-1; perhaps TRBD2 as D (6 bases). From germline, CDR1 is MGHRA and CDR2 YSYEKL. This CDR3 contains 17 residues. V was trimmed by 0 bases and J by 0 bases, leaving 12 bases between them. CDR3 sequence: CASSQDVLASSYNEQFF. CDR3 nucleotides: TGCGCCAGCAGCCAAGATGTCCTAGCGAGCTCCTACAATGAGCAGTTCTTC.

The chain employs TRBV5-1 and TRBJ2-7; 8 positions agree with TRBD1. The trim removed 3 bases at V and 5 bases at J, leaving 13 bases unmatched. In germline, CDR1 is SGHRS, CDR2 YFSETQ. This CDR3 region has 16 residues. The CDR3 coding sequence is TGCGCCAGCAGCTCGGAAGTTACGGGACAGGAGAACGAGCAGTACTTC. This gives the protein CASSSEVTGQENEQYF.

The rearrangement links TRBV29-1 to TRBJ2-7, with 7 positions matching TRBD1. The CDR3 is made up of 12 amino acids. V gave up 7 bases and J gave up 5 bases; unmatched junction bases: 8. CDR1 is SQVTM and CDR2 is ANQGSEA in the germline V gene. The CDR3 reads CSALDRVNEQYF. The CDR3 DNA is TGCAGCGCTTTAGACAGGGTCAACGAGCAGTACTTC.

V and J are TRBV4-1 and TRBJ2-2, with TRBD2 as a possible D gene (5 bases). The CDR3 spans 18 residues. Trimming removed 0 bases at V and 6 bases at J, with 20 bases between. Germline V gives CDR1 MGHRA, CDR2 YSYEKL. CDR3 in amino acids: CASSQDTLSYTGAGELFF. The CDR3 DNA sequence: TGCGCCAGCAGCCAAGATACCCTCAGTTACACCGGGGCCGGGGAGCTGTTTTTT.

CDR3 in DNA: TGCGCCAGCAGCTCGACAGGGGGCGCGTCTGAGACCCAGTACTTC. Protein sequence: CASSSTGGASETQYF. The chain couples TRBV5-1 to TRBJ2-5; 10 nucleotides line up with TRBD1. The CDR3 runs 15 residues. V trimming: 3 bases; J trimming: 5 bases; junction bases outside the gene matches: 7. CDR1 and CDR2 from the germline V gene are SGHRS and YFSETQ.

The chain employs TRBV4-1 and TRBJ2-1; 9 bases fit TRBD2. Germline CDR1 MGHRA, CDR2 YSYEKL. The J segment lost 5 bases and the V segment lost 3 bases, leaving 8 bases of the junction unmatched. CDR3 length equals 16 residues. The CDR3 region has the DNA TGCGCCAGCAGCCACCTAGCGGGACCGCCCGACAATGAGCAGTTCTTC. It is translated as CASSHLAGPPDNEQFF.

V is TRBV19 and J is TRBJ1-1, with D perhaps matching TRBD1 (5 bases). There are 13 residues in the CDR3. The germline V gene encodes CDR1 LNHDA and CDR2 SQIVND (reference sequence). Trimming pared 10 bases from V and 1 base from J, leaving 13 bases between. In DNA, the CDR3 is TGTGCCACTACGACAGCTAAGAACACTGAAGCTTTCTTT. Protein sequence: CATTTAKNTEAFF.

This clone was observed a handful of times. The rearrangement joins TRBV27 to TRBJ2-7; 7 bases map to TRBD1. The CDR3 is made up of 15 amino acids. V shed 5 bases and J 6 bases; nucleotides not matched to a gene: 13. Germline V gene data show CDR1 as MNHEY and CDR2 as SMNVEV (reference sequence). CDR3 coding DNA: TGTGCCAGCAGTCCACAGGGGTCTACTTTTTCCGAGCAGTACTTC. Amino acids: CASSPQGSTFSEQYF.

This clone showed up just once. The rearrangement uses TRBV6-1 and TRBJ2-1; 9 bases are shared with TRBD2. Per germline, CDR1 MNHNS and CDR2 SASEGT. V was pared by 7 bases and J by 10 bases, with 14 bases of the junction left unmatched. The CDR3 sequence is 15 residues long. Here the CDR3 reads CASKEMGLAYIEQFF. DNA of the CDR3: TGTGCCAGCAAAGAAATGGGACTAGCCTATATCGAGCAGTTCTTC.

Written as DNA, the CDR3 is TGTGCCAGCAGTTTACAGGGGACAGGGCAGTACGAGCAGTACTTC. Amino acid sequence: CASSLQGTGQYEQYF. The gene calls are TRBV27 and TRBJ2-7; 9 bases align to TRBD1. There are 15 residues in the CDR3. Trimming took 2 bases from V and 4 from J; bases not matched to a gene: 6. Per germline, CDR1 MNHEY and CDR2 SMNVEV (reference sequence).

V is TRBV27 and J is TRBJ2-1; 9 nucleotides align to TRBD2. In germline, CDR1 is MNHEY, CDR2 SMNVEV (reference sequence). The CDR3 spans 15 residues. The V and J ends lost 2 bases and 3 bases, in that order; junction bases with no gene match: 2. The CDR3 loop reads CASSLISGSYNEQFF. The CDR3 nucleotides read TGTGCCAGCAGTTTAATTAGCGGGAGCTACAATGAGCAGTTCTTC.

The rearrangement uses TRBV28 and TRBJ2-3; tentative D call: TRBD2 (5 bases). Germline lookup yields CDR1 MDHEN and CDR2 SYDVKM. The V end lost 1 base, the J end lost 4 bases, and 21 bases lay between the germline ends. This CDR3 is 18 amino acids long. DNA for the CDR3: TGTGCCAGCAGTTTATTGCGGCGGGCGGACTCGGGCCCAGATACGCAGTATTTT. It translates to CASSLLRRADSGPDTQYF.